This passage covers 24 T cell receptor beta chains from one sample sequenced in a study of beta chain features in type 1 diabetes. Sequencing targeted expressed TCRB transcripts, as all isolated RNA had been reverse transcribed. Repertoires were generated with immunoSEQ multiplex PCR, while TCRdb's copy carries only in-frame clones and drops some. In the table there are around 250,000 clones, over 65% of which are singletons. The material sequenced was naive CD4+ T cells from blood. These receptors originate from a man younger than 45 in good health.

This chain links TRBV4-3 with TRBJ2-5; D call uncertain. Germline CDR1 LGHNA, CDR2 YSLEER. CDR3 length: 13 amino acids. V lost 0 bases and J lost 6, with 8 bases in between. The CDR3: CASSQEMGKTQYF. CDR3 nucleotides: TGCGCCAGCAGCCAAGAGATGGGAAAGACCCAGTACTTC.

A word on this clone: Other nucleotide sequences in the sample specify the same CDR3. The chain is built from TRBV5-1 and TRBJ2-3, with D hard to call. The CDR3 sequence is 14 residues long. Germline V gene sequence: CDR1 SGHRS, CDR2 YFSETQ. Trimming cost V 1 base and J 1 base, with 7 bases left between them. The CDR3 is CASSLSGGTDTQYF. The CDR3 region has the DNA TGCGCCAGCAGCTTGAGTGGAGGCACAGATACGCAGTATTTT.

This clone was counted a few times. The rearrangement links TRBV7-2 to TRBJ2-2, with D maybe TRBD2 (5 bases). The CDR3 has 16 amino acids. Looked up from germline, CDR1 is SGHTA and CDR2 is FQGNSA. V lost 5 bases, J lost 5 bases, and 18 bases lay in between. In nucleotides, the CDR3 is TGTGCCAGCAGCCCAGGTCGAGGGAACCTGACCGGGGAGCTGTTTTTT. This sequence encodes CASSPGRGNLTGELFF.

The chain joins TRBV6-6 to TRBJ2-7; D is possibly TRBD2 (6 bases). Germline V CDR1 and CDR2: MNHNY, SVGAGI (reference sequence). The CDR3 is made up of 13 amino acids. Trimming removed 4 bases from V and 6 bases from J, with 13 bases in between. Written as DNA, the CDR3 is TGTGCCAGCAGTTCCGGTCAGGGAGGCGAGCAGTACTTC. Encoded protein: CASSSGQGGEQYF.

This clone was counted a few times. The genes are TRBV18 and TRBJ2-7, with D unclear. Per germline, CDR1 KGHSH and CDR2 LQKENI. V lost 8 bases and J lost 3, with 23 bases in between. The CDR3 has 16 amino acids. This CDR3 reads CASQAAVHEADYEQYF. The CDR3 DNA reads as TGTGCCAGCCAAGCCGCGGTTCACGAGGCGGACTACGAGCAGTACTTC.

This clone was detected only once. The CDR3 reads CSASSLNEQFF. The CDR3 region has the DNA TGCAGTGCTAGTAGCCTCAATGAGCAGTTCTTC. J is TRBJ2-1 and V is TRBV20-1; the D is unclear. This CDR3 spans 11 amino acids. Looked up from germline, CDR1 is DFQATT and CDR2 is SNEGSKA (reference sequence). V shed 3 bases and J shed 6 bases, with 6 bases lying between them.

The chain joins TRBV29-1 to TRBJ2-1; D is perhaps TRBD1 or TRBD2 (5 bases each). The V end was cut by 0 bases, the J end by 6 bases, with 21 bases between. The CDR3 is 17 residues long. Germline V gene lookup returns CDR1 SQVTM and CDR2 ANQGSEA. CDR3 bases: TGCAGCGTTGAAGATTACGTCCGGGACCGTTCTACCAATGAGCAGTTCTTC. Its protein is CSVEDYVRDRSTNEQFF.

J is TRBJ2-2 and V is TRBV30, with a tentative D call TRBD2 (5 bases). The CDR3 runs to 14 residues. The germline CDR1 and CDR2 sequences are GTSNPN and SVGIG (reference sequence). Trimming left V 3 bases short and J 1 base short, with 9 bases between. CDR3 sequence: CAWSSSRNTGELFF. The CDR3 nucleotides read TGTGCCTGGAGCTCTAGCAGGAACACCGGGGAGCTGTTTTTT.

This clone was counted once. This chain connects TRBV7-2 to TRBJ1-2; a weak D match, TRBD1 (6 bases). Germline V gene data show CDR1 as SGHTA and CDR2 as FQGNSA. The CDR3 extends over 13 amino acids. The V end was cut by 2 bases, the J end by 6 bases, with 10 bases between. CDR3 nucleotides: TGTGCCAGCAGCTTACAGGGGACTGATGGCTACACCTTC. As protein: CASSLQGTDGYTF. Complete variable domain (other parts from reference TRBV7-2 and TRBJ1-2): GAGVSQSPSNKVTEKGKDVELRCDPISGHTALYWYRQSLGQGLEFLIYFQGNSAPDKSGLPSDRFSAERTGGSVSTLTIQRTQQEDSAVYLCASSLQGTDGYTFGSGTRLTVV.

This clone showed up just a few times. The chain employs TRBV4-1 and TRBJ2-1; weak D call: TRBD2 (5 bases). This CDR3 spans 15 amino acids. From germline, CDR1 is MGHRA and CDR2 YSYEKL. The V end was cut by 8 bases, the J end by 0 bases, with 14 bases between. The CDR3 DNA reads TGCGCCAGCCGTTTAGCGTTAAGCTCCTACAATGAGCAGTTCTTC. It translates to CASRLALSSYNEQFF.

This chain links TRBV15 with TRBJ1-5; no firm D call. Trimming shortened V by 3 bases and J by 4 bases, and 13 bases separated the two germline ends. This CDR3 comprises 15 residues. Germline lookup yields CDR1 LNHNV and CDR2 YYDKDF (reference sequence). The chain's CDR3 is CATSSSGVRNQPQHF. DNA for the CDR3: TGTGCCACCAGCAGTTCGGGAGTGCGGAATCAGCCCCAGCATTTT. Based on the CDR3 plus reference TRBV15 and TRBJ1-5, the full variable domain is DAMVIQNPRYQVTQFGKPVTLSCSQTLNHNVMYWYQQKSSQAPKLLFHYYDKDFNNEADTPDNFQSRRPNTSFCFLDIRSPGLGDTAMYLCATSSSGVRNQPQHFGDGTRLSIL.

This clone has more than one count but fewer than ten. The chain recombines TRBV20-1 with TRBJ2-1; no clear D. The CDR3 runs to 8 residues. Germline CDR1 reads DFQATT; CDR2 reads SNEGSKA (reference sequence). The V end was cut by 7 bases, the J end by 9 bases, with 4 bases between. The CDR3 loop is CSVGEQFF. CDR3 DNA sequence: TGCAGTGTAGGTGAGCAGTTCTTC.

This clone has more than one count but fewer than ten. The V gene is TRBV7-2, the J gene TRBJ2-1; TRBD2 matches 11 bases. In germline, CDR1 is SGHTA, CDR2 FQGNSA. The CDR3 runs to 14 residues. The ends lost 7 bases at V and 7 bases at J; junction bases unmatched: 6. The CDR3 loop reads CASTQGLAGNEQFF. The DNA of the CDR3 is TGTGCCAGCACCCAAGGACTAGCGGGTAATGAGCAGTTCTTC.

The rearrangement links TRBV5-1 to TRBJ2-3; possibly TRBD1 or TRBD2 for D (5 bases each). V gave up 2 bases and J gave up 1 base, with 8 bases separating them. There are 14 residues in the CDR3. Germline CDR1 and CDR2: SGHRS and YFSETQ. CDR3 DNA sequence: TGCGCCAGCAGCTTTAGGGACGGCACAGATACGCAGTATTTT. Its translation is CASSFRDGTDTQYF. The whole variable domain, remainder taken from reference TRBV5-1 and TRBJ2-3, is KAGVTQTPRYLIKTRGQQVTLSCSPISGHRSVSWYQQTPGQGLQFLFEYFSETQRNKGNFPGRFSGRQFSNSRSEMNVSTLELGDSALYLCASSFRDGTDTQYFGPGTRLTVL.

The chain employs TRBV29-1 and TRBJ1-1, with D perhaps TRBD1 (5 bases). This CDR3 spans 13 amino acids. Per germline, CDR1 SQVTM and CDR2 ANQGSEA. Trimming took 4 bases from V and 2 from J, leaving 11 bases between them. CDR3 region: CSVVGGGNTEAFF. The CDR3, as DNA: TGCAGCGTTGTAGGCGGGGGAAACACTGAAGCTTTCTTT.

The V call is TRBV6-6, the J call TRBJ2-3, with D possibly TRBD2 on 6 matching bases. Germline V gives CDR1 MNHNY, CDR2 SVGAGI (reference sequence). V was shortened by 0 bases and J by 2 bases, with 12 bases between the two germline ends. The CDR3 covers 16 residues. The CDR3 DNA follows: TGTGCCAGCAGTTACTCTGGGGGGTCCGCCACAGATACGCAGTATTTT. Encoded protein: CASSYSGGSATDTQYF.

The chain uses TRBV7-2 and TRBJ2-7, with D possibly matching TRBD2 (5 bases). Germline lookup yields CDR1 SGHTA and CDR2 FQGNSA. This CDR3 contains 16 residues. Between the trimmed V and J ends, which lost 4 bases and 0 bases, there was a span of 16 bases. The CDR3 is CASSSEVAGSSYEQYF. CDR3 coding DNA: TGTGCCAGCAGCTCCGAGGTGGCGGGCAGCTCCTACGAGCAGTACTTC.

The DNA of the CDR3 is TGTGCCTGGAGTGTTGGTACAGGTGAAATCATGCCCCAGCATTTT. Encoded protein: CAWSVGTGEIMPQHF. V gene TRBV30 combines with J gene TRBJ1-5, with D perhaps TRBD1 (5 bases). This CDR3 region has 15 residues. Trimming took 0 bases from V and 9 from J, leaving 18 bases between them. CDR1 and CDR2 from the germline V gene are GTSNPN and SVGIG (reference sequence). Drawing the rest from reference TRBV30 and TRBJ1-5, the complete variable domain is SQTIHQWPATLVQPVGSPLSLECTVEGTSNPNLYWYRQAAGRGLQLLFYSVGIGQISSEVPQNLSASRPQDRQFILSSKKLLLSDSGFYLCAWSVGTGEIMPQHFGDGTRLSIL.

Only a few counts were recorded for this clone. This chain connects TRBV30 to TRBJ2-5; the D gene is possibly TRBD1 (6 bases). The V and J ends lost 0 bases and 1 base respectively, with 6 bases between them. Germline V lookup: CDR1 GTSNPN, CDR2 SVGIG (reference sequence). This CDR3 contains 13 residues. CDR3 loop: CAWSVGGQETQYF. DNA for the CDR3: TGTGCCTGGAGTGTAGGGGGCCAAGAGACCCAGTACTTC.

This chain connects TRBV4-3 to TRBJ2-3, with D possibly matching TRBD2 (5 bases). The CDR3 is made up of 15 amino acids. Trimming left V 5 bases short and J 0 bases short, with 12 bases between. CDR1 is LGHNA and CDR2 is YSLEER in the germline V gene. The CDR3: CASSSRTGSTDTQYF. DNA of the CDR3: TGCGCCAGCAGCTCCCGGACGGGAAGCACAGATACGCAGTATTTT.

This clone was found a few times. Additional DNA sequences in this sample encode the identical CDR3. The chain couples TRBV29-1 to TRBJ2-7; TRBD2 agrees at 8 bases. The CDR3 is 12 amino acids. The ends lost 5 bases at V and 2 bases at J; junction bases unmatched: 2. Per the germline V gene, CDR1 is SQVTM and CDR2 is ANQGSEA. CDR3 residues: CSVLSGTYEQYF. The CDR3 DNA sequence: TGCAGCGTTCTTAGCGGGACCTACGAGCAGTACTTC.

This CDR3 reads CASSLLGLTQYF. The CDR3 DNA is TGTGCCAGCAGCTTACTCGGGTTGACCCAGTACTTC. The chain is built from TRBV7-2 and TRBJ2-5; no firm D call. The V end lost 2 bases, the J end lost 7 bases, and 8 bases lay between the germline ends. Germline CDR1 SGHTA, CDR2 FQGNSA. The CDR3 is 12 amino acids.

The chain joins TRBV2 to TRBJ2-1; 9 positions match TRBD2. There are 17 residues in the CDR3. Germline V gene data show CDR1 as SNHLY and CDR2 as FYNNEI. Unmatched junction bases numbered 6, after V lost 3 bases and J lost 0 bases. This CDR3 is CASSEGLASSSYNEQFF. For the CDR3, the DNA is TGTGCCAGCAGTGAGGGACTAGCATCGAGCTCCTACAATGAGCAGTTCTTC.

The chain carries TRBV7-2 and TRBJ2-3; 13 positions match TRBD2. Losses at the gene ends were 5 bases for V and 2 bases for J; bases not matched to a gene: 4. The CDR3 contains 16 residues. CDR1 and CDR2 from the germline V gene are SGHTA and FQGNSA. The CDR3 region is CASSVGLAGATDTQYF. CDR3 DNA sequence: TGTGCCAGCAGCGTAGGACTAGCGGGGGCCACAGATACGCAGTATTTT.